This T cell receptor (beta chain) was captured by sequencing in a study of graft-versus-host responses after intestinal transplantation. Processed graft tissue released its intraepithelial and lamina propria lymphocytes. In germline, CDR1 is MDHEN, CDR2 SYDVKM. There are 18 residues in the CDR3. V was clipped by 6 bases and J by 1 base; unmatched bases: 18. Some clones are missing from TCRdb's copy, which holds only in-frame ones; the method was immunoSEQ multiplex PCR. Here the sample spans some 66,000 clones, 89% being singletons. The rearrangement joins TRBV28 to TRBJ2-7; 7 bases fit TRBD1. Sequenced here: ileum tissue, sampled approximately 56 weeks after transplant. The receptor was derived from a human patient who received an intestinal transplant, so some T cells may come from the graft donor. The chain's CDR3 is CASRAPPGQRLGSYEQYF. The CDR3, as DNA: TGTGCCAGCAGGGCCCCACCGGGACAGAGGCTGGGATCCTACGAGCAGTACTTC. Full variable domain (remainder filled in from reference TRBV28 and TRBJ2-7): DVKVTQSSRYLVKRTGEKVFLECVQDMDHENMFWYRQDPGLGLRLIYFSYDVKMKEKGDIPEGYSVSREKKERFSLILESASTNQTSMYLCASRAPPGQRLGSYEQYFGPGTRLTVT.